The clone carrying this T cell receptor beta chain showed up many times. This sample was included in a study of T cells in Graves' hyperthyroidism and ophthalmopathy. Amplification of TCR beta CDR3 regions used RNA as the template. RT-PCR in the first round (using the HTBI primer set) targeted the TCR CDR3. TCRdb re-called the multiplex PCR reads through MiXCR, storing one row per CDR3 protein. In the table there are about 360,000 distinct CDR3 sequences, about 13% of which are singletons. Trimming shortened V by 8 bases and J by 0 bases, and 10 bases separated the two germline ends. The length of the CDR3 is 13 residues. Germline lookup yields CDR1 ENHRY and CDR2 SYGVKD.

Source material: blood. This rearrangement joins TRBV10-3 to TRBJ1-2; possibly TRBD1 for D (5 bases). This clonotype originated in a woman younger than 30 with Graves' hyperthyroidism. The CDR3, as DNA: TGTGCCATCGCAGGGAGAACTAACTATGGCTACACCTTC. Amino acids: CAIAGRTNYGYTF.